Described below is a single T cell receptor (beta chain) sequence and its context. The antigen is not known. Per sample, 95,000 to 100,000 TCR templates underwent assay. The assay was immunoSEQ multiplex PCR, and TCRdb's table has in-frame clones only and misses some. The table shows 100,000 or so clones, with around 90% occurring only once. This record belongs to a study of siplizumab effects on memory and regulatory T cells. This CDR3 region has 15 residues. V lost 0 bases, J lost 4 bases, and 4 bases stayed unmatched. Germline assignment: CDR1 SGHRS and CDR2 YFSETQ. Overall study results and limits: No more than a minor fraction of alloreactive clones could be traced back to unstimulated subsets. Naive T cells appeared more varied than memory cells and looked like key alloresponse contributors. There was no confirmation of the suppressive function of proliferating Tregs from siplizumab cultures.

Sequencing used non-Treg CD4+ T cells sorted from blood. The TCR sequence derives from a human donor in good health. The rearrangement uses TRBV5-1 and TRBJ1-1; 9 bases are a match to TRBD1. CDR3 residues: CASSLAGQGTTEAFF. The CDR3, as DNA: TGCGCCAGCAGCTTGGCGGGACAGGGAACCACTGAAGCTTTCTTT.